One and the same sample provided the 4 T cell receptor beta chains below, sequenced in a study of CD8 T cells in ankylosing spondylitis. Findings and limits, study-wide: It appeared that ankylosing spondylitis blood was characterized by a TCR beta motif of several highly homologous variants.

The antigens for these receptors are not known. TCRdb redid the calling of the 5' RACE reads with MiXCR, one entry per CDR3 protein. The table lists roughly 470,000 distinct CDR3 sequences, roughly a quarter of them singletons. The source material was blood, either unsorted or a sorted T cell fraction (not recorded which). The receptors shown here come from a male donor with ankylosing spondylitis.

This clonotype appeared a single time. The chain links TRBV20-1 to TRBJ2-5; TRBD2 matches at 12 bases. V shed 6 bases, J shed 0 bases, and the junction held 8 bases outside the gene matches. The CDR3 contains 16 residues. The germline gives CDR1 DFQATT, CDR2 SNEGSKA (reference sequence). CDR3 nucleotide sequence: TGCAGTGCAGATTTCGGGACTAGCGGGTACCAAGAGACCCAGTACTTC. Its protein is CSADFGTSGYQETQYF.

This clonotype was found a few times. The V and J genes are TRBV29-1 and TRBJ2-1, with TRBD1 identical over 11 bases. Trimming at V came to 4 bases and at J to 4 bases, leaving 3 bases not matched to a gene. CDR1 and CDR2 from the germline V gene are SQVTM and ANQGSEA. This CDR3 contains 14 residues. CDR3 region: CSVVGTGGYNEQFF. The CDR3 DNA sequence: TGCAGCGTTGTAGGGACAGGGGGATACAATGAGCAGTTCTTC.

The sample holds a few counts of this clonotype. The rearrangement joins TRBV5-1 to TRBJ2-3; D is uncertain. V was shortened by 0 bases and J by 0 bases, with 11 bases between the two germline ends. CDR1 is SGHRS, CDR2 YFSETQ, per germline. The length of the CDR3 is 16 residues. The CDR3 loop is CASSLGGLTSTDTQYF. CDR3 DNA: TGCGCCAGCAGCTTGGGGGGATTAACTAGCACAGATACGCAGTATTTT.

This clonotype has only a few counts. The chain carries TRBV6-2 or TRBV6-3 and TRBJ2-1; 9 bases line up with TRBD2. Germline values: CDR1 MNHEY, CDR2 SVGEGT. The CDR3 extends over 15 amino acids. V trimming: 2 bases; J trimming: 4 bases; junction bases outside the gene matches: 3. CDR3 DNA sequence: TGTGCCAGCAGTTACGGCCTAGCGGGGTACAATGAGCAGTTCTTC. The encoded protein is CASSYGLAGYNEQFF.